This passage covers 15 T cell receptor beta chains from one sample sequenced in a study of graft-versus-host responses after intestinal transplantation. Clones were read by immunoSEQ multiplex PCR, and TCRdb kept only the in-frame ones, dropping some. The profile covers 100,000 to 140,000 clones, with about nine tenths appearing a single time and over 0.6% taken by the ten largest. The antigens these receptors bind are not known. Sequencing was performed on unstimulated CD4+ T cells sorted from spleen or lymph node cells, taken before transplant. These receptors came from a human donor who was the organ donor for an intestinal transplant.

The V and J genes are TRBV5-1 and TRBJ1-2; TRBD1 aligns across 7 bases. Germline CDR1 is SGHRS and CDR2 is YFSETQ. Germline trimming cut 4 bases from V and 10 bases from J; bases unmatched to any gene: 7. This CDR3 spans 12 amino acids. The CDR3 sequence: CASSPGQRVYTF. CDR3 nucleotides: TGCGCCAGCAGCCCGGGACAGCGTGTCTACACCTTC.

This clone was observed once. The rearrangement joins TRBV11-2 to TRBJ2-3; the D gene is possibly TRBD2 (6 bases). This CDR3 contains 15 residues. Trimming removed 5 bases from V and 0 bases from J, with 12 bases in between. Germline V CDR1 and CDR2: SGHAT, FQNNGV. The CDR3 region is CASSHRGFSTDTQYF. CDR3 coding DNA: TGTGCCAGCAGCCACCGGGGGTTCAGCACAGATACGCAGTATTTT.

The CDR3: CASSLSTTGNTIYF. As DNA, the CDR3 is TGCGCCAGCAGCTTGAGTACAACTGGAAACACCATATATTTT. This rearrangement joins TRBV5-1 to TRBJ1-3; D unclear. The V gene's germline CDR1 is SGHRS and CDR2 YFSETQ. V lost 1 base and J 2 bases, leaving 7 bases between the germline ends. The CDR3 sequence is 14 residues long.

Only one count was recorded for this clone. For the CDR3, the DNA is TGTGCCAGTTTGGGGACAGGGGGCTTTGGCAATGAGCAGTTCTTC. It yields the protein CASLGTGGFGNEQFF. The V gene is TRBV19, the J gene TRBJ2-1; the match to TRBD1 covers 12 bases. Germline lookup yields CDR1 LNHDA and CDR2 SQIVND (reference sequence). The CDR3 is 15 residues long. The ends lost 8 bases at V and 6 bases at J; junction bases unmatched: 8.

The chain couples TRBV7-9 to TRBJ1-2; 9 bases match TRBD1. CDR1 is SEHNR and CDR2 is FQNEAQ in the germline V gene (reference sequence). This CDR3 is built from 19 residues. The V segment lost 0 bases and the J segment 1 base; nucleotides outside the gene matches: 12. The CDR3 nucleotides read TGTGCCAGCAGCTTAGCGCTGGGGACAGGGAAGAGGTTTAACTATGGCTACACCTTC. This encodes CASSLALGTGKRFNYGYTF.

The rearrangement links TRBV19 to TRBJ1-5; weak D call: TRBD1 (6 bases). The CDR3 has 14 amino acids. V lost 8 bases and J 3 bases, leaving 14 bases between the germline ends. Per germline, CDR1 LNHDA and CDR2 SQIVND (reference sequence). This CDR3 is CASAPGTHNQPQHF. CDR3 sequence (DNA): TGTGCCAGTGCCCCCGGGACACACAATCAGCCCCAGCATTTT.

The rearrangement uses TRBV6-5 and TRBJ1-2, with 11 bases lining up with TRBD1. Losses at the gene ends were 6 bases for V and 6 bases for J; bases not matched to a gene: 6. The CDR3 extends over 14 amino acids. CDR1 and CDR2 (germline): MNHEY, SVGAGI. The CDR3 sequence is CASSRGQGANGYTF. The CDR3 DNA reads as TGTGCCAGCAGCCGCGGACAGGGGGCGAATGGCTACACCTTC.

The chain has TRBV23-1 and TRBJ2-3; D possibly corresponds to TRBD2 (7 bases). TRBV23-1 is designated an ORF whose function remains uncertain. V was cut by 0 bases and J by 1 base, with 20 bases left in between. This CDR3 region has 19 residues. The CDR3 spells CASSQSRGALSGGTDTQYF. In DNA, the CDR3 is TGCGCCAGCAGTCAATCTAGGGGGGCGTTGAGCGGGGGCACAGATACGCAGTATTTT.

The chain is built from TRBV4-1 and TRBJ2-1; D possibly matches TRBD1 or TRBD2 (5 bases each). Germline-derived CDR1 and CDR2 are MGHRA and YSYEKL. This CDR3 spans 14 amino acids. The V end was cut by 5 bases, the J end by 6 bases, with 14 bases between. The DNA of the CDR3 is TGCGCCAGCAGCTCCGGTGGGGGTCTCAATGAGCAGTTCTTC. Translated: CASSSGGGLNEQFF.

The genes are TRBV11-2 and TRBJ2-1; D is possibly TRBD2 (5 bases). Per the germline V gene, CDR1 is SGHAT and CDR2 is FQNNGV. The CDR3 covers 16 residues. Trimming pared 1 base from V and 0 bases from J, leaving 10 bases between. In nucleotides, the CDR3 is TGTGCCAGCAGCTTAGCGCTAGCTATCTCCTACAATGAGCAGTTCTTC. Translated, it gives CASSLALAISYNEQFF.

This clone has more than one count but fewer than ten. The rearrangement joins TRBV11-3 to TRBJ2-1; 9 bases fit TRBD2. CDR1 and CDR2 from the germline V gene are SGHNT and YENEEA. The CDR3 runs 12 residues. Trimming removed 4 bases from V and 13 bases from J; junction bases left unmatched: 5. The CDR3 sequence is CASSSSGGPQFF. CDR3 sequence (DNA): TGTGCCAGCAGCTCGAGCGGGGGGCCTCAGTTCTTC.

This clone was picked up a small number of times. The chain combines TRBV29-1 with TRBJ1-2; 8 bases line up with TRBD1. The CDR3 extends over 16 amino acids. Looked up from germline, CDR1 is SQVTM and CDR2 is ANQGSEA. After removal of 0 bases from V and 4 bases from J, the junction contained 10 bases not matched to a gene. Here the CDR3 DNA reads TGCAGCGTTGAAGATCCATACAGGGGGTCAGGCTATGGCTACACCTTC. Its protein is CSVEDPYRGSGYGYTF.

The V gene is TRBV6-5, the J gene TRBJ2-1, with D unclear. The CDR3 contains 11 residues. Germline V gene data show CDR1 as MNHEY and CDR2 as SVGAGI. V lost 3 bases, J lost 9 bases, and 6 bases lay in between. The CDR3 sequence: CASSYNVEQFF. The CDR3 DNA reads as TGTGCCAGCAGTTATAACGTTGAGCAGTTCTTC.

The gene calls are TRBV7-9 and TRBJ1-3, with D unresolved. V was shortened by 3 bases and J by 3 bases, with 9 bases between the two germline ends. The CDR3 extends over 14 amino acids. In germline, CDR1 is SEHNR, CDR2 FQNEAQ (reference sequence). CDR3 DNA: TGTGCCAGCAGCTTCAAAGGGTTTGGAAACACCATATATTTT. Translation: CASSFKGFGNTIYF. Based on the CDR3 plus reference TRBV7-9 and TRBJ1-3, the full variable domain is DTGVSQNPRHKITKRGQNVTFRCDPISEHNRLYWYRQTLGQGPEFLTYFQNEAQLEKSRLLSDRFSAERPKGSFSTLEIQRTEQGDSAMYLCASSFKGFGNTIYFGEGSWLTVV.

V usage is TRBV9 and J usage is TRBJ2-5; D is ambiguous. Per the germline V gene, CDR1 is SGDLS and CDR2 is YYNGEE. V lost 2 bases to trimming and J lost 0 bases, with 11 bases between them. The CDR3 is 15 residues long. CDR3 amino acids: CASSVGPGNQETQYF. CDR3 DNA sequence: TGTGCCAGCAGCGTTGGTCCGGGTAACCAAGAGACCCAGTACTTC.